Listed here are 28 T cell receptor beta chains from one sample, sequenced in a study of siplizumab effects on memory and regulatory T cells. The repertoire was sequenced with immunoSEQ multiplex PCR; TCRdb's copy has only in-frame clones and lacks some. In the table there are about 69,000 clones, about 87% of which are singletons. The sequenced sample was Tregs sorted from blood. The receptors originated from a human donor in good health.

The V call is TRBV2, the J call TRBJ2-3; TRBD1 matches at 8 bases. Germline loops: CDR1 SNHLY, CDR2 FYNNEI. This CDR3 contains 18 residues. The J segment lost 2 bases and the V segment lost 6 bases, leaving 16 bases of the junction unmatched. In nucleotides, the CDR3 is TGTGCCAGCAGAGCCGGGACAGGACCATCCCTCCACACAGATACGCAGTATTTT. It is translated as CASRAGTGPSLHTDTQYF.

The chain combines TRBV10-1 with TRBJ2-1, with D hard to call. The germline CDR1 and CDR2 sequences are WNHNN and SYGVQD (reference sequence). V was cut by 0 bases and J by 0 bases, with 3 bases left in between. This CDR3 comprises 14 residues. The CDR3 bases are TGCGCCAGCAGTGAGTCAGGCTCCTACAATGAGCAGTTCTTC. The encoded protein is CASSESGSYNEQFF.

The chain carries TRBV2 and TRBJ1-4, with D possibly being TRBD1 (5 bases). This CDR3 is 14 amino acids long. The V and J ends lost 5 bases and 8 bases respectively, with 15 bases between them. Germline lookup yields CDR1 SNHLY and CDR2 FYNNEI. CDR3 sequence reads: CASSNRLLWEKLFF. The CDR3 DNA sequence: TGTGCCAGCAGTAACAGGTTACTCTGGGAAAAACTGTTTTTT.

This clone has just a few counts. This sequence joins TRBV28 and TRBJ1-2; no definite D call. The germline V gene has CDR1 MDHEN and CDR2 SYDVKM. This CDR3 has 15 amino acids. V lost 6 bases, J lost 3 bases, and 17 bases lay in between. In nucleotides, the CDR3 is TGTGCCAGCAGCTGGAACAGTACCCCTGACTATGGCTACACCTTC. It encodes CASSWNSTPDYGYTF.

The V call is TRBV18, the J call TRBJ1-3; 10 bases agree with TRBD1. V was clipped by 6 bases and J by 0 bases; unmatched bases: 2. This CDR3 is built from 15 residues. Germline V gene sequence: CDR1 KGHSH, CDR2 LQKENI. CDR3 amino acids: CASSRTGGSGNTIYF. CDR3 DNA sequence: TGTGCCAGCTCTCGGACAGGGGGCTCTGGAAACACCATATATTTT.

The genes are TRBV19 and TRBJ1-5; 9 nucleotides align to TRBD1. From germline, CDR1 is LNHDA and CDR2 SQIVND (reference sequence). The V gene end was trimmed by 8 bases and the J gene end by 0 bases; junction bases not matched to a gene: 5. This CDR3 has 15 amino acids. The CDR3 nucleotides read TGTGCCAGTTTCGACAGGGGGTATAGCAATCAGCCCCAGCATTTT. This gives the protein CASFDRGYSNQPQHF.

J is TRBJ2-5 and V is TRBV11-1; 11 bases line up with TRBD2. Looked up from germline, CDR1 is SGHAT and CDR2 is FQDESV (reference sequence). This CDR3 spans 16 amino acids. J gave up 2 bases and V 5 bases, and 7 bases lay outside the gene matches. This chain's CDR3 is CASSGLAGGWQETQYF. As DNA, the CDR3 is TGTGCCAGCAGCGGACTAGCGGGCGGTTGGCAAGAGACCCAGTACTTC.

V gene TRBV9 combines with J gene TRBJ2-1; D unclear. The V end was cut by 2 bases, the J end by 0 bases, with 9 bases between. This CDR3 has 15 residues. Germline V CDR1 and CDR2: SGDLS, YYNGEE. The CDR3 DNA reads TGTGCCAGCAGCGTTGGCTGGAGCTCCTACAATGAGCAGTTCTTC. Its translation: CASSVGWSSYNEQFF.

This clone showed up just once. V usage is TRBV5-4 and J usage is TRBJ2-7; D ambiguous. CDR3 length equals 13 residues. Germline V lookup: CDR1 SGHNT, CDR2 YYREEE (reference sequence). Trimming pared 2 bases from V and 3 bases from J, leaving 9 bases between. CDR3 in DNA: TGTGCCAGCAGCTTTGCCGGTGTCTACGAGCAGTACTTC. Amino acids: CASSFAGVYEQYF. Full variable domain (remainder filled in from reference TRBV5-4 and TRBJ2-7): ETGVTQSPTHLIKTRGQQVTLRCSSQSGHNTVSWYQQALGQGPQFIFQYYREEENGRGNFPPRFSGLQFPNYSSELNVNALELDDSALYLCASSFAGVYEQYFGPGTRLTVT.

The chain is built from TRBV14 and TRBJ1-2; D call uncertain. The germline gives CDR1 SGHDN, CDR2 FVKESK. Trimming stripped 1 base from V and 8 bases from J, with 11 bases between. The CDR3 sequence is 13 residues long. The CDR3, as DNA: TGTGCCAGCAGCCAAGTTACGGCAATAGGCTACACCTTC. Translated: CASSQVTAIGYTF.

This clone was recorded only once. The J gene is TRBJ2-2, the V gene TRBV5-1, with TRBD2 matching 9 bases. Per germline, CDR1 SGHRS and CDR2 YFSETQ. V shed 0 bases, J shed 0 bases, and the junction held 3 bases outside the gene matches. This CDR3 is built from 17 residues. The CDR3 spells CASSLVPSGTNTGELFF. DNA of the CDR3: TGCGCCAGCAGCTTGGTTCCTAGCGGGACGAACACCGGGGAGCTGTTTTTT.

The chain employs TRBV2 and TRBJ2-1; D is uncertain. Trimming removed 7 bases from V and 6 bases from J, with 16 bases in between. The CDR3 loop spans 14 amino acids. Looked up from germline, CDR1 is SNHLY and CDR2 is FYNNEI. The CDR3 DNA is TGTGCCAGCAAGAGCGCCCCTCGGGCCAATGAGCAGTTCTTC. As protein: CASKSAPRANEQFF.

This clone came up once. The rearrangement joins TRBV10-3 to TRBJ1-1; 11 nucleotides align to TRBD1. Germline V gene lookup returns CDR1 ENHRY and CDR2 SYGVKD. CDR3 length: 15 residues. V gave up 6 bases and J gave up 3 bases; unmatched junction bases: 6. CDR3 residues: CAIRGQGAGDTEAFF. DNA for the CDR3: TGTGCCATCAGAGGACAGGGGGCTGGGGACACTGAAGCTTTCTTT.

CDR3 sequence (DNA): TGCGCCAGCAGCTTGGGACCATATAGCAATCAGCCCCAGCATTTT. Protein product: CASSLGPYSNQPQHF. The chain uses TRBV5-1 and TRBJ1-5; D gene unclear. V was pared by 0 bases and J by 0 bases, with 7 bases between. The CDR3 contains 15 residues. CDR1 and CDR2 (germline): SGHRS, YFSETQ.

This chain uses TRBV5-1 with TRBJ2-6; weak D call: TRBD1 (6 bases). Trimming removed 3 bases from V and 1 base from J, with 17 bases in between. The CDR3 is 18 residues long. Germline V lookup: CDR1 SGHRS, CDR2 YFSETQ. DNA of the CDR3: TGCGCCAGCAGCTGGCTTCTTCGAGGGGGATCTGGGGCCAACGTCCTGACTTTC. Its translation is CASSWLLRGGSGANVLTF.

This sequence joins TRBV5-1 and TRBJ2-1, with 9 bases identical to TRBD2. V shed 4 bases and J 8 bases; nucleotides not matched to a gene: 13. The germline V gene encodes CDR1 SGHRS and CDR2 YFSETQ. The CDR3 is 16 residues long. CDR3 residues: CASSPLWASGNDEQFF. For the CDR3, the DNA is TGCGCCAGCAGCCCTTTATGGGCTAGCGGGAACGATGAGCAGTTCTTC. The entire variable domain, with the rest obtained from reference TRBV5-1 and TRBJ2-1, is as follows: KAGVTQTPRYLIKTRGQQVTLSCSPISGHRSVSWYQQTPGQGLQFLFEYFSETQRNKGNFPGRFSGRQFSNSRSEMNVSTLELGDSALYLCASSPLWASGNDEQFFGPGTRLTVL.

The V call is TRBV28, the J call TRBJ2-1; D gene unclear. V was pared by 1 base and J by 9 bases, with 13 bases between. Germline V lookup: CDR1 MDHEN, CDR2 SYDVKM. The CDR3 length is 14 residues. CDR3 sequence (DNA): TGTGCCAGCAGTTTATCGCCAAGGGTGGGTGAGCAGTTCTTC. Protein product: CASSLSPRVGEQFF.

The chain combines TRBV5-1 with TRBJ2-5, with 8 bases identical to TRBD1. CDR1 is SGHRS and CDR2 is YFSETQ in the germline V gene. The CDR3 covers 15 residues. Germline trimming cut 4 bases from V and 2 bases from J; bases unmatched to any gene: 7. CDR3 protein: CASSARDRLQETQYF. CDR3 nucleotides: TGCGCCAGCAGCGCCCGGGACAGGTTACAAGAGACCCAGTACTTC.

This chain links TRBV7-9 with TRBJ2-3, with D unresolved. Trimming stripped 1 base from V and 5 bases from J, with 10 bases between. This CDR3 spans 14 amino acids. The V gene's germline CDR1 is SEHNR and CDR2 FQNEAQ (reference sequence). CDR3 amino acids: CASSLVGGVDTQYF. Written as DNA, the CDR3 is TGTGCCAGCAGCTTAGTAGGCGGAGTAGATACGCAGTATTTT.

The V call is TRBV6-1, the J call TRBJ2-7, with 7 bases identical to TRBD2. V shed 3 bases, J shed 7 bases, and the junction held 9 bases outside the gene matches. CDR3 length equals 14 residues. In germline, CDR1 is MNHNS, CDR2 SASEGT. The CDR3 spells CASSEAGRPREQYF. The CDR3 nucleotides read TGTGCCAGCAGTGAGGCCGGGAGGCCGCGGGAGCAGTACTTC.

V and J are TRBV28 and TRBJ2-3; the match to TRBD2 covers 10 bases. V shed 0 bases and J 6 bases; nucleotides not matched to a gene: 6. Germline CDR1 and CDR2: MDHEN and SYDVKM. This CDR3 is built from 16 residues. The CDR3 DNA reads TGTGCCAGCAGTTTATGGTCTAGCGGGAGTGGGGATACGCAGTATTTT. This sequence encodes CASSLWSSGSGDTQYF.

The V and J genes are TRBV9 and TRBJ2-1, with D tentatively TRBD2 (6 bases). Trimming removed 3 bases from V and 7 bases from J, with 11 bases in between. Germline V gives CDR1 SGDLS, CDR2 YYNGEE. The CDR3 contains 13 residues. The CDR3 region has the DNA TGTGCCAGCAGCGGCCTGGGGGGAAATGAGCAGTTCTTC. This sequence encodes CASSGLGGNEQFF.

The chain employs TRBV28 and TRBJ2-1; the D gene is possibly TRBD2 (6 bases). CDR1 is MDHEN and CDR2 is SYDVKM in the germline V gene. V dropped 5 bases and J dropped 1 base, with 9 bases sitting between them. This CDR3 spans 14 amino acids. As DNA, the CDR3 is TGTGCCAGCAGTCCGCTAGCGTCCTACAATGAGCAGTTCTTC. Protein: CASSPLASYNEQFF.

This rearrangement joins TRBV29-1 to TRBJ1-4; no clear D gene. Trimming shortened V by 6 bases and J by 0 bases, and 8 bases separated the two germline ends. CDR3 length: 13 residues. Germline assignment: CDR1 SQVTM and CDR2 ANQGSEA. CDR3 in DNA: TGCAGCGTAACATCCACAACTAATGAAAAACTGTTTTTT. Encoded protein: CSVTSTTNEKLFF.

DNA of the CDR3: TGCGCCAGCAGCCAGGGACTAGCGGGAGCTTACGAGCAGTACTTC. Protein product: CASSQGLAGAYEQYF. The chain combines TRBV4-1 with TRBJ2-7, with TRBD2 matching over 14 bases. Germline CDR1 MGHRA, CDR2 YSYEKL. The CDR3 has 15 residues. Trimming removed 3 bases from V and 4 bases from J; junction bases left unmatched: 2.

The J gene is TRBJ2-6, the V gene TRBV5-4, with a possible D match to TRBD1 (5 bases). Germline CDR1 and CDR2: SGHNT and YYREEE (reference sequence). Trimming removed 0 bases at V and 0 bases at J, with 16 bases between. This CDR3 region has 19 residues. CDR3 in amino acids: CASSLAGRVDSSGANVLTF. CDR3 nucleotide sequence: TGTGCCAGCAGCTTGGCCGGCAGGGTAGATTCCTCTGGGGCCAACGTCCTGACTTTC.

The V and J genes are TRBV29-1 and TRBJ2-1; TRBD1 matches at 9 bases. Trimming took 7 bases from V and 8 from J; bases not matched to a gene: 9. The CDR3 sequence is 13 residues long. Per germline, CDR1 SQVTM and CDR2 ANQGSEA. CDR3: CSASGTGYDEQFF. The DNA for the CDR3 is TGCAGCGCTTCCGGGACAGGGTATGATGAGCAGTTCTTC.

V gene TRBV2 combines with J gene TRBJ1-5; D is ambiguous. V was trimmed by 6 bases and J by 5 bases, leaving 11 bases between them. The CDR3 is 13 amino acids. Germline lookup yields CDR1 SNHLY and CDR2 FYNNEI. The CDR3 loop reads CASRDLRDQPQHF. CDR3 sequence (DNA): TGTGCCAGCAGGGATTTGAGGGATCAGCCCCAGCATTTT. The full variable domain, its missing parts supplied by reference TRBV2 and TRBJ1-5, is EPEVTQTPSHQVTQMGQEVILRCVPISNHLYFYWYRQILGQKVEFLVSFYNNEISEKSEIFDDQFSVERPDGSNFTLKIRSTKLEDSAMYFCASRDLRDQPQHFGDGTRLSIL.